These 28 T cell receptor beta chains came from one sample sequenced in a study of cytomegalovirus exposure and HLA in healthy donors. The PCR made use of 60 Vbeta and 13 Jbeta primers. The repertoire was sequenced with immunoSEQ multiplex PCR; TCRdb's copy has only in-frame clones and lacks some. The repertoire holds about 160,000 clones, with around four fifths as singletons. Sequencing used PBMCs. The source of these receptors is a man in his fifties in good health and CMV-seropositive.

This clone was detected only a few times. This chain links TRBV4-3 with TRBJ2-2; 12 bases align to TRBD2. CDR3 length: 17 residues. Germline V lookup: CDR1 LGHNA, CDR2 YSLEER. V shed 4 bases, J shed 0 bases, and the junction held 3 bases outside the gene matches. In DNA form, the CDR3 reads TGCGCCAGCAGCCGGACTAGCGGGACCGCGAACACCGGGGAGCTGTTTTTT. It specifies CASSRTSGTANTGELFF.

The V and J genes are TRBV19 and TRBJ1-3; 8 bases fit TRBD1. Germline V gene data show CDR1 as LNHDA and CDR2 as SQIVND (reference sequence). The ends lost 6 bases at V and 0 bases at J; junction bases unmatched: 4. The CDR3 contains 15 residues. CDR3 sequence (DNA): TGTGCCAGTAGCTGGGACAGGTTCTCTGGAAACACCATATATTTT. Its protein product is CASSWDRFSGNTIYF.

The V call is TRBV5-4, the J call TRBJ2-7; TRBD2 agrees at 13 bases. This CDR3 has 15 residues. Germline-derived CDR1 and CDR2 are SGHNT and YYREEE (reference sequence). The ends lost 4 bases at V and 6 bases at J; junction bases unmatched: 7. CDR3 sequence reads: CASSPLGLAGSEQYF. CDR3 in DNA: TGTGCCAGCAGCCCCCTGGGACTAGCGGGGTCCGAGCAGTACTTC.

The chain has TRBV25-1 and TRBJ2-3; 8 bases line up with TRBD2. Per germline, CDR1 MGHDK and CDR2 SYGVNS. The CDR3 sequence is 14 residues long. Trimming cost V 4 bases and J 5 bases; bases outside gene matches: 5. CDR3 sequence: CASSAAGVKDTQYF. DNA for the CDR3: TGTGCCAGCAGTGCAGCGGGAGTTAAAGATACGCAGTATTTT.

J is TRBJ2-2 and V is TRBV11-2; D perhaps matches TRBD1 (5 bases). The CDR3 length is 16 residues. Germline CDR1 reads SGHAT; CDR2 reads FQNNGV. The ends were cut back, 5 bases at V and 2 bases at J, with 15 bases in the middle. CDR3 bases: TGTGCCAGCAGCACTTCAGGGCAGAAAAACACCGGGGAGCTGTTTTTT. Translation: CASSTSGQKNTGELFF.

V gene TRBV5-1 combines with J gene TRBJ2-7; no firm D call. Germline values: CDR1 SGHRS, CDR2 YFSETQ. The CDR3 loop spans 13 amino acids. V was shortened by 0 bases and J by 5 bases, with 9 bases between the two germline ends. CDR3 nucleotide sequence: TGCGCCAGCAGCTTGGCTTCGAGAAACGAGCAGTACTTC. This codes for CASSLASRNEQYF.

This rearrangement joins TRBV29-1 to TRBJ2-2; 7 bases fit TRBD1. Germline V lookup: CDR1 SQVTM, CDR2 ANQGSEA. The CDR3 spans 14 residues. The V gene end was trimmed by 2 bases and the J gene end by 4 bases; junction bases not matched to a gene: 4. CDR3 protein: CSVELGQSTGELFF. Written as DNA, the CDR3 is TGCAGCGTTGAATTGGGACAGAGCACCGGGGAGCTGTTTTTT.

The CDR3 is CASSQGTGASYEQYF. CDR3 sequence (DNA): TGCGCCAGCAGCCAAGGGACAGGGGCTTCCTACGAGCAGTACTTC. This chain uses TRBV4-1 with TRBJ2-7, with 9 positions matching TRBD1. The CDR3 runs 15 residues. Germline CDR1 is MGHRA and CDR2 is YSYEKL. The ends lost 1 base at V and 1 base at J; junction bases unmatched: 2.

CDR3 nucleotide sequence: TGTGCCAGCAGTTTACGGGGGACAGGGCATCAGCCCCAGCATTTT. Translated: CASSLRGTGHQPQHF. The chain uses TRBV28 and TRBJ1-5; the match to TRBD1 covers 9 bases. J gave up 5 bases and V 2 bases, and 4 bases lay outside the gene matches. The CDR3 is 15 residues long. Germline lookup yields CDR1 MDHEN and CDR2 SYDVKM.

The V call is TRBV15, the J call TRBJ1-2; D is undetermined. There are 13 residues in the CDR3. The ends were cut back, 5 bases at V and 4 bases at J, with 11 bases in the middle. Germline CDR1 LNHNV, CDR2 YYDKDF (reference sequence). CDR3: CATSLPRGYGYTF. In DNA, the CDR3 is TGTGCCACCAGCCTCCCTCGGGGCTATGGCTACACCTTC.

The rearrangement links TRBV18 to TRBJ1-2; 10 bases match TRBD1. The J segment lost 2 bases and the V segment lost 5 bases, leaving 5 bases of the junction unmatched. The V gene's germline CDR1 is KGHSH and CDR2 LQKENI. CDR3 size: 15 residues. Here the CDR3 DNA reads TGTGCCAGCTCATCCTCGACAGGGGGCAACTATGGCTACACCTTC. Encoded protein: CASSSSTGGNYGYTF.

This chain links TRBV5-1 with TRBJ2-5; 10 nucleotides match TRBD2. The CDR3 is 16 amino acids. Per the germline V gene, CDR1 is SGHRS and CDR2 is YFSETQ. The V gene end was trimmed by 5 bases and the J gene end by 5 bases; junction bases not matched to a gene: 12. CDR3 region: CASSRAGGPPGETQYF. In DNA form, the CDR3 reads TGCGCCAGCAGTCGAGCGGGGGGGCCCCCGGGTGAGACCCAGTACTTC.

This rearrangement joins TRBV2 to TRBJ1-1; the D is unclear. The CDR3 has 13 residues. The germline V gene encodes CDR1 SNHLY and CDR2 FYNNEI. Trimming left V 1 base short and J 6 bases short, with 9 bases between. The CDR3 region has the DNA TGTGCCAGCAGTGAAGGGCCTAGGTCTGAAGCTTTCTTT. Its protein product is CASSEGPRSEAFF.

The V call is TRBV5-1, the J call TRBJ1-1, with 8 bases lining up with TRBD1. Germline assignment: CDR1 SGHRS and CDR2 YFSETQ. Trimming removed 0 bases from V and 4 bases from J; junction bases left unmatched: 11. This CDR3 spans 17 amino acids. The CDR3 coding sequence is TGCGCCAGCAGCTTGGGGGGAATGGACAGGGAGCCCACTGAAGCTTTCTTT. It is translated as CASSLGGMDREPTEAFF.

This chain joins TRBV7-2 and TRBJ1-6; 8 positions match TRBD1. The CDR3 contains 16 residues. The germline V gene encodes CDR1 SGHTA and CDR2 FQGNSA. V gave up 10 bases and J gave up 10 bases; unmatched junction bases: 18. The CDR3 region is CATKLFPGTGLSPLHF. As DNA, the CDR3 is TGTGCCACCAAACTTTTTCCCGGGACAGGATTATCACCCCTCCACTTT.

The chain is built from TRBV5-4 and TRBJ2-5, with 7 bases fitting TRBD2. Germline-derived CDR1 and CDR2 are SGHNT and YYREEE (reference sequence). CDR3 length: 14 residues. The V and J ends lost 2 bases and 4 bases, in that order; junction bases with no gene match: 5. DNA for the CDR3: TGTGCCAGCAGCTTCGTGACTAGCCGAGAGACCCAGTACTTC. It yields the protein CASSFVTSRETQYF.

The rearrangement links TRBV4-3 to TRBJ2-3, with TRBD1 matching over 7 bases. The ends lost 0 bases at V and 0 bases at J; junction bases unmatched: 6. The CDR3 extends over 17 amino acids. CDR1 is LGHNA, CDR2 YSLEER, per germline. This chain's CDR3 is CASSQETYRGSTDTQYF. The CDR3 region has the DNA TGCGCCAGCAGCCAAGAAACTTACAGGGGAAGCACAGATACGCAGTATTTT.

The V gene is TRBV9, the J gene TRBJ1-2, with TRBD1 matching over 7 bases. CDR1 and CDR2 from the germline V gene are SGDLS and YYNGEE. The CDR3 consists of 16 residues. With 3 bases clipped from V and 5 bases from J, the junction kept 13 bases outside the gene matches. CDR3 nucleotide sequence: TGTGCCAGCAGCGCAGCCCAAGACAGGGCGAAATATGGCTACACCTTC. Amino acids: CASSAAQDRAKYGYTF.

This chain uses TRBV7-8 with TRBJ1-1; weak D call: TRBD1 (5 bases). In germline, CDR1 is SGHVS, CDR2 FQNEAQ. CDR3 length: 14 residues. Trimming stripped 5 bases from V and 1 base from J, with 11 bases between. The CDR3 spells CASSRGQENTEAFF. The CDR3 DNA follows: TGTGCCAGCAGCAGGGGCCAGGAGAACACTGAAGCTTTCTTT.

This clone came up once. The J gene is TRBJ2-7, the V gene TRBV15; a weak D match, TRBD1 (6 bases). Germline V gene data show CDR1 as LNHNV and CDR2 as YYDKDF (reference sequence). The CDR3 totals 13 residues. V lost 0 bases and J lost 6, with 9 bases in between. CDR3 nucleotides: TGTGCCACCAGCAGAGAACAGGGAAGCGAGCAGTACTTC. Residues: CATSREQGSEQYF.

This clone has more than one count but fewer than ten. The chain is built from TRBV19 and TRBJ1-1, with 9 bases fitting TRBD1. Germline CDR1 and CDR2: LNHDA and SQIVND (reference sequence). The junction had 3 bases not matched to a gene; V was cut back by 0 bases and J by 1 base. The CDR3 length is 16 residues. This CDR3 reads CASSIELGQGNTEAFF. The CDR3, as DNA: TGTGCCAGTAGTATAGAATTGGGACAGGGGAACACTGAAGCTTTCTTT.

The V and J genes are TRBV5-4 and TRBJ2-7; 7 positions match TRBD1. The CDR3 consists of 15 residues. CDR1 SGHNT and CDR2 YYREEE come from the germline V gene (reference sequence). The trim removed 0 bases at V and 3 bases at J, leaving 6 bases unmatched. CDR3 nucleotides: TGTGCCAGCAGCTTGGGACAGGGACAAAGCTACGAGCAGTACTTC. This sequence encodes CASSLGQGQSYEQYF.

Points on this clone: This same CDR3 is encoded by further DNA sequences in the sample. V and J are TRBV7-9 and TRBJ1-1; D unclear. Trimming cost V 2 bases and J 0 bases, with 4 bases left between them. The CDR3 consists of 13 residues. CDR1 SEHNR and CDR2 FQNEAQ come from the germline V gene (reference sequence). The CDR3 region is CASSLSVNTEAFF. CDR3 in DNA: TGTGCCAGCAGCTTATCTGTGAACACTGAAGCTTTCTTT.

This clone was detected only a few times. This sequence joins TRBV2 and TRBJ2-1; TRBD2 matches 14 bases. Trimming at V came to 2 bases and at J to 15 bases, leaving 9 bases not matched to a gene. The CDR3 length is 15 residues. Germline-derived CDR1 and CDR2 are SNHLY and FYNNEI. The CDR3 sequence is CASSESRTSGGLGFF. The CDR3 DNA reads TGTGCCAGCAGTGAAAGTAGGACTAGCGGGGGGCTGGGGTTCTTC.

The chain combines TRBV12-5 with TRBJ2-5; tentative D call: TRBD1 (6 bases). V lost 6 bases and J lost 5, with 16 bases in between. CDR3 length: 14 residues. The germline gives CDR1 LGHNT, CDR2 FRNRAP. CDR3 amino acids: CASGLGGHLETQYF. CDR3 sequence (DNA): TGTGCTAGTGGCCTTGGGGGACACTTGGAGACCCAGTACTTC.

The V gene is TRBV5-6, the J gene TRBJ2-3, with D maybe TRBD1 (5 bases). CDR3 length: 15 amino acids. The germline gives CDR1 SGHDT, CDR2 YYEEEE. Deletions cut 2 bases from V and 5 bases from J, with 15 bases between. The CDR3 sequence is CASSFPRVAVDTQYF. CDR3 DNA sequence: TGTGCCAGCAGCTTCCCCAGGGTGGCGGTAGATACGCAGTATTTT. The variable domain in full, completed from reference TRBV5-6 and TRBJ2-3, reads DAGVTQSPTHLIKTRGQQVTLRCSPKSGHDTVSWYQQALGQGPQFIFQYYEEEERQRGNFPDRFSGHQFPNYSSELNVNALLLGDSALYLCASSFPRVAVDTQYFGPGTRLTVL.

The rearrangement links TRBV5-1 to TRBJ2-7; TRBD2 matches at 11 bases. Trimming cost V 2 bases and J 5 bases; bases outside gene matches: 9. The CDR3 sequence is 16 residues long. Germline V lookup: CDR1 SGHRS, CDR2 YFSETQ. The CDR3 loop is CASSFTSGSLEDEQYF. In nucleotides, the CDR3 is TGCGCCAGCAGCTTTACTAGCGGGAGTTTGGAAGACGAGCAGTACTTC.

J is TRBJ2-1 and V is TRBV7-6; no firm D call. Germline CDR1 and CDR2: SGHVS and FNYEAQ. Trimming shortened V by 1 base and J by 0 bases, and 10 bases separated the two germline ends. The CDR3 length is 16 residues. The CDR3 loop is CASSLVASSSYNEQFF. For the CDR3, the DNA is TGTGCCAGCAGCTTAGTCGCATCCAGCTCCTACAATGAGCAGTTCTTC. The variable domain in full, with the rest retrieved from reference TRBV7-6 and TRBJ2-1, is GAGVSQSPRYKVTKRGQDVALRCDPISGHVSLYWYRQALGQGPEFLTYFNYEAQQDKSGLPNDRFSAERPEGSISTLTIQRTEQRDSAMYRCASSLVASSSYNEQFFGPGTRLTVL.